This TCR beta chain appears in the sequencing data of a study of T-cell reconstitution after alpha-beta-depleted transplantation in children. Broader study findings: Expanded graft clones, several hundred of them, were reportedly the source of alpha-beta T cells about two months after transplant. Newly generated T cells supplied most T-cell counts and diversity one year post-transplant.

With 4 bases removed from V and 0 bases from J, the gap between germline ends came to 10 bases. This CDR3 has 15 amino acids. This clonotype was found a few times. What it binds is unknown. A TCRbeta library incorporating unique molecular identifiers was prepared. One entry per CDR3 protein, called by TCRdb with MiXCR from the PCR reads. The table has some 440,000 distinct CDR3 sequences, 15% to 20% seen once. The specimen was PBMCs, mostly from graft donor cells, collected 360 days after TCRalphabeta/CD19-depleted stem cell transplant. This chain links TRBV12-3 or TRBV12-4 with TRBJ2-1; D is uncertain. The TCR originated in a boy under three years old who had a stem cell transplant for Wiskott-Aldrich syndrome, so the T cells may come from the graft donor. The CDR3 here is CASSYLRSSYNEQFF. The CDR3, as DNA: TGTGCCAGCAGTTACCTAAGGAGCTCCTACAATGAGCAGTTCTTC.